This T cell receptor beta chain appears in the sequencing data of a study of shared clonotypes between healthy human individuals. Clones were sequenced by immunoSEQ multiplex PCR, and TCRdb holds only the in-frame ones, with some missing. The repertoire holds approximately 2.4 million clones, nearly 97% seen once, with roughly 0.13% in the top ten. Trimming left V 2 bases short and J 3 bases short, with 7 bases between. The CDR3 is made up of 13 amino acids. Germline V CDR1 and CDR2: MNHNS, SASEGT. V gene TRBV6-1 combines with J gene TRBJ1-2; no definite D call. The sequenced material came from naive CD4+ T cells sorted from blood. The subset was: CD45RA+ positively selected. The source of this sequence is a man younger than 30 in good health. The CDR3 reads CASSERAYYGYTF. Written as DNA, the CDR3 is TGTGCCAGCAGTGAACGGGCCTACTATGGCTACACCTTC.